The present T cell receptor (beta chain) was sequenced within a study of blood T cell repertoires in COVID-19. Overall study: Samples came from the United States, Italy and Spain, spanning acute and convalescent COVID-19. Sources were T cells, B-cell-depleted T cells, or PBMCs; the material itself was cDNA or gDNA.

The CDR3 contains 15 residues. The V gene lost 7 bases and the J gene lost 4 bases, with 19 bases spanning the gap. Germline CDR1 is MNHEY and CDR2 is SVGAGI. A few counts support this clone. Method: immunoSEQ multiplex PCR; TCRdb's copy keeps in-frame clones and lacks some. This table holds more than 250,000 clones, 70% to 90% found once. The chain couples TRBV6-5 to TRBJ1-2; D may be TRBD1 (5 bases). The sample was peripheral blood. The sequence came from a man aged 55 to 70 who had recovered from COVID-19. The CDR3 here is CASKTGPGKVYGYTF. DNA of the CDR3: TGTGCCAGCAAAACTGGGCCAGGGAAAGTCTATGGCTACACCTTC.